The clone carrying this TCR beta chain was observed a few times. The antigen is unknown. These data are taken from a study of response to subunit inactivated influenza vaccine. Study-level findings and limits: Each seasonal influenza vaccination recruits few new T cells, the authors suggested.

CDR3 size: 16 residues. Trimming removed 6 bases at V and 1 base at J, with 17 bases between. Germline assignment: CDR1 MDHEN and CDR2 SYDVKM. TCRdb itself ran the RT-PCR reads through MiXCR, one entry per CDR3 protein. The table includes roughly 160,000 distinct CDR3 sequences, under 13% detected once. The TCR comes from a man between 50 and 59 years old who received an inactivated influenza vaccine. The J gene is TRBJ2-3, the V gene TRBV28, with D tentatively TRBD2 (6 bases). This sample comprised non-naive T cells sorted from PBMCs, obtained roughly 47 days after vaccination. This CDR3 is CASSSFGGSGTDTQYF. DNA of the CDR3: TGTGCCAGCAGCAGCTTTGGGGGGTCTGGCACAGATACGCAGTATTTT.